This TCR beta chain was observed in a study of blood T cell repertoires in COVID-19. Across the whole study: The analysed material was cDNA or gDNA that came from T cells, B-cell-depleted T cells, or PBMCs.

Authors' methods: Scientists estimated how many nucleated cells there were by amplifying reference gene primers. Here immunoSEQ multiplex PCR was the method, and the copy in TCRdb shows in-frame clones only, minus some. V and J calls and clone size are as listed in that table; D and trimming were resolved from the DNA. The data show around 40,000 clones, with over 85% seen just once and 4.1% held by the top ten. V gave up 1 base and J gave up 7 bases; unmatched junction bases: 0. This CDR3 is 13 amino acids long. The chain joins TRBV12-3 or TRBV12-4 to TRBJ2-4, with 8 bases lining up with TRBD1. Sequenced: peripheral blood. This TCR derives from a human donor with active COVID-19. The donor label of this sample is uncertain. CDR3 DNA sequence: TGTGCCAGCAGTTTAGGACAGGGGAACATTCAGTACTTC. Protein product: CASSLGQGNIQYF.